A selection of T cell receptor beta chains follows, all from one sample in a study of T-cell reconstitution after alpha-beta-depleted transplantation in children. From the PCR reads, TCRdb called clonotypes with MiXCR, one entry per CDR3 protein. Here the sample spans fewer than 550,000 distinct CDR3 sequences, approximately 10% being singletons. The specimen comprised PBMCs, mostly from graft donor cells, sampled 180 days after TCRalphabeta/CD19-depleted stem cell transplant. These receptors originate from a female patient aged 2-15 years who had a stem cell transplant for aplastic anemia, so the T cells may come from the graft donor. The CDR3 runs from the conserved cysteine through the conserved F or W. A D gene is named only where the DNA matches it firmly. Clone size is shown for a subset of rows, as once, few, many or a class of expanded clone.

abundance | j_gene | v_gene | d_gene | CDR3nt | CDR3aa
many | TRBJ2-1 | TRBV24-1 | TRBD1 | TGTGCCACCAGTGTCCCGGGACAGGGGTCCTACAATGAGCAGTTCTTC | CATSVPGQGSYNEQFF
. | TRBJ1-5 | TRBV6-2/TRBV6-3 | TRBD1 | TGTGCCAGCAGTTACTACAGGGGGGGTCAGCCCCAGCATTTT | CASSYYRGGQPQHF
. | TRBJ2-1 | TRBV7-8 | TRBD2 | TGTGCCAGCAGCTTAGCGCGGGGGAGTCCGAATGAGCAGTTCTTC | CASSLARGSPNEQFF
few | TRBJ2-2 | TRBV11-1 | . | TGTGCCAGCAGCTTAGACGGGGGTTACAGTACGAACACCGGGGAGCTGTTTTTT | CASSLDGGYSTNTGELFF
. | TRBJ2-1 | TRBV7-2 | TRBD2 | TGTGCCAGCAGGCACACCACTAGCGAGGTTGAGCAGTTCTTC | CASRHTTSEVEQFF
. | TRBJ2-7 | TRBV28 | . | TGTGCCAGCAGTTTAGGAGGGGCATCCTCCTACGAGCAGTACTTC | CASSLGGASSYEQYF
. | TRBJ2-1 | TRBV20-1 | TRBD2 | TGCAGTGCTAGGTTGGCTAGCGGGAGGCAGCATGAGCAGTTCTTC | CSARLASGRQHEQFF
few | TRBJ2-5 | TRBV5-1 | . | TGCGCCAGCAGCTTGGGCCTACCGGGGACCCAGTACTTC | CASSLGLPGTQYF
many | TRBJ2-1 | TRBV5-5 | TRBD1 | TGTGCCAGCAGTAGGACAGGGCGTGTAAATGAGCAGTTCTTC | CASSRTGRVNEQFF
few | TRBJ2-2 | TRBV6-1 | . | TGTGCCAGCGGCCATAGCGGAGATACCGGGGAGCTGTTTTTT | CASGHSGDTGELFF
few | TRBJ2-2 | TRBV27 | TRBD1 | TGTGCCAGCAGTTATATACAGGGGGCTCCCGGGGAGCTGTTTTTT | CASSYIQGAPGELFF
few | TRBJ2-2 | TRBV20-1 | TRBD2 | TGCAGTGCTGCCCGCCTGATGGGGAGGGAGACCGGGGAGCTGTTTTTT | CSAARLMGRETGELFF
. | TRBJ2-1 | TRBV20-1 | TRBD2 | TGCAGTGCTAGAGATTGGGGGGAGGGCTTATTCTTC | CSARDWGEGLFF
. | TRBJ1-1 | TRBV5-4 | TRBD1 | TGTGCCAGCAGCGCCACGGGACAGGGGTTTGAAGCTTTCTTT | CASSATGQGFEAFF
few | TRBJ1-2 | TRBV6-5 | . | TGTGCCAGCAGTTACCCGGACAGCTATGGCTACACCTTC | CASSYPDSYGYTF
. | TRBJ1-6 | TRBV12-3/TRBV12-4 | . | TGTGCCAGCACTTTAGGGGGGGCTAATTCACCCCTCCACTTT | CASTLGGANSPLHF
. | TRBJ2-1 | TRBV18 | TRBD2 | TGTGCCAGCTCACCTGGGACTATCTCCTACAATGAGCAGTTCTTC | CASSPGTISYNEQFF
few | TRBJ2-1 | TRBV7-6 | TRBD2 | TGTGCCAGCAGCTCCCTTAGCGGGCGGTCGAGGAATGAGCAGTTCTTC | CASSSLSGRSRNEQFF
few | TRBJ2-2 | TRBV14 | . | TGTGCCAGCAGCCACGGATGGCCCTACACGGGGGAGCTGTTTTTT | CASSHGWPYTGELFF
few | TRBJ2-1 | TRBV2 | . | TGTGCCAGCAGTCGAGGGGCCCGGGGCGTGGATGAGCAGTTCTTC | CASSRGARGVDEQFF